This entry lists 30 T cell receptor beta chains sequenced from one sample in a study of cytomegalovirus exposure and HLA in healthy donors (dated by TCRdb to 2015 to 2018). The library was made by the immunoSEQ multiplex PCR assay. The immuneACCESS repertoire file appears here via TCRdb, limited to in-frame rearrangements. These files lack a portion of the clones; in checked studies, under half of the deficit traces to unresolved V genes, and the cause of the others is not known. The sample table records roughly 130,000 clones; 89% of these occur just once. 8% to 9.5% of the sample is in the top ten clones. Sequencing was performed on PBMCs. The receptors originated from a woman aged 18-29 years in good health and CMV-seropositive.

This rearrangement joins TRBV6-5 to TRBJ1-1; D is uncertain. CDR3 length equals 14 residues. V dropped 4 bases and J dropped 7 bases, with 16 bases sitting between them. The germline V gene encodes CDR1 MNHEY and CDR2 SVGAGI. CDR3 nucleotides: TGTGCCAGCAGTTCCTCACGGCGGTCCCTTGAAGCTTTCTTT. It yields the protein CASSSSRRSLEAFF.

J is TRBJ2-3 and V is TRBV28; TRBD1 agrees at 7 bases. V gave up 8 bases and J gave up 0 bases; unmatched junction bases: 5. Per the germline V gene, CDR1 is MDHEN and CDR2 is SYDVKM. The CDR3 is 14 amino acids. CDR3 in DNA: TGTGCCAGCTCCGGGACAGCTAGCACAGATACGCAGTATTTT. Protein sequence: CASSGTASTDTQYF.

The V call is TRBV30, the J call TRBJ2-3; D perhaps matches TRBD2 (6 bases). The germline V gene encodes CDR1 GTSNPN and CDR2 SVGIG (reference sequence). The CDR3 extends over 14 amino acids. Trimming pared 1 base from V and 1 base from J, leaving 9 bases between. CDR3 sequence: CAWSGRGGTDTQYF. The CDR3 DNA is TGTGCCTGGAGTGGTCGCGGGGGCACAGATACGCAGTATTTT.

This clone was observed a single time. The chain has TRBV7-8 and TRBJ2-5, with D possibly being TRBD2 (7 bases). The CDR3 is made up of 14 amino acids. From germline, CDR1 is SGHVS and CDR2 FQNEAQ. V dropped 4 bases and J dropped 4 bases, with 13 bases sitting between them. CDR3 protein: CASSSQGTTETQYF. For the CDR3, the DNA is TGTGCCAGCAGCTCCCAGGGGACTACAGAGACCCAGTACTTC.

A word on this clone: An end of the junction differs from the germline gene, which may be a read error. The chain's CDR3 is CASSYSSTGDQNF. CDR3 DNA: TGTGCCAGCAGTTACTCGAGTACGGGGGATCAGAACTTC. The chain joins TRBV6-5 to TRBJ2-4, with a possible D match to TRBD2 (6 bases). Germline loops: CDR1 MNHEY, CDR2 SVGAGI. This CDR3 is 13 amino acids long.

This rearrangement joins TRBV7-9 to TRBJ1-1; 9 bases are shared with TRBD1. The CDR3 is made up of 15 amino acids. Germline V gene lookup returns CDR1 SEHNR and CDR2 FQNEAQ (reference sequence). With 5 bases clipped from V and 5 bases from J, the junction kept 9 bases outside the gene matches. The CDR3 loop reads CASSRLGTGKTEAFF. CDR3 in DNA: TGTGCCAGCAGCCGCCTCGGGACAGGGAAAACTGAAGCTTTCTTT. Full variable domain (missing parts from reference TRBV7-9 and TRBJ1-1): DTGVSQNPRHKITKRGQNVTFRCDPISEHNRLYWYRQTLGQGPEFLTYFQNEAQLEKSRLLSDRFSAERPKGSFSTLEIQRTEQGDSAMYLCASSRLGTGKTEAFFGQGTRLTVV.

This chain uses TRBV27 with TRBJ2-7; perhaps TRBD1 as D (6 bases). CDR1 is MNHEY and CDR2 is SMNVEV in the germline V gene (reference sequence). This CDR3 region has 13 residues. The V end was cut by 5 bases, the J end by 5 bases, with 13 bases between. The CDR3 loop is CASSGQGLHEQYF. For the CDR3, the DNA is TGTGCCAGCAGTGGGCAGGGGTTACACGAGCAGTACTTC.

Remarks on this clone: Other DNA sequences in the same sample also yield this CDR3. V usage is TRBV5-4 and J usage is TRBJ1-1; TRBD1 might be the D (5 bases). This CDR3 comprises 12 residues. The V gene's germline CDR1 is SGHNT and CDR2 YYREEE (reference sequence). Trimming shortened V by 2 bases and J by 5 bases, and 7 bases separated the two germline ends. CDR3 sequence (DNA): TGTGCCAGCAGCTTCGGGGGGACTGAAGCTTTCTTT. As protein: CASSFGGTEAFF.

The chain has TRBV5-6 and TRBJ1-4; possibly TRBD1 for D (6 bases). Germline CDR1 is SGHDT and CDR2 is YYEEEE. Trimming took 4 bases from V and 7 from J, leaving 14 bases between them. This CDR3 is 14 amino acids long. The CDR3 DNA is TGTGCCAGCAGCAGGACAGAAAGGGTTGAAAAACTGTTTTTT. It codes for CASSRTERVEKLFF.

The chain carries TRBV4-1 and TRBJ1-2, with unresolved D. The ends were cut back, 4 bases at V and 5 bases at J, with 17 bases in the middle. Germline V gene sequence: CDR1 MGHRA, CDR2 YSYEKL. This CDR3 spans 15 amino acids. CDR3 DNA: TGCGCCAGCAGCCCATCTTGGACTGAAGGATATGGCTACACCTTC. This encodes CASSPSWTEGYGYTF.

V is TRBV30 and J is TRBJ1-2; TRBD1 matches 10 bases. The CDR3 sequence is 11 residues long. Germline CDR1 reads GTSNPN; CDR2 reads SVGIG (reference sequence). The V and J ends lost 3 bases and 14 bases, in that order; junction bases with no gene match: 6. CDR3 bases: TGTGCCTGGAGGGAGACAGGGGGCGAGACCTTC. Amino acid sequence: CAWRETGGETF.

This clone was recorded only once. J is TRBJ1-5 and V is TRBV30; 10 positions match TRBD1. This CDR3 has 14 amino acids. CDR1 GTSNPN and CDR2 SVGIG come from the germline V gene (reference sequence). Trimming cost V 4 bases and J 4 bases; bases outside gene matches: 4. The chain's CDR3 is CAWTPGQGNQPQHF. CDR3 nucleotides: TGTGCCTGGACCCCGGGACAGGGGAATCAGCCCCAGCATTTT.

The chain recombines TRBV7-2 with TRBJ2-2; D gene unclear. V shed 3 bases and J shed 4 bases, with 9 bases lying between them. CDR1 SGHTA and CDR2 FQGNSA come from the germline V gene. The CDR3 totals 14 residues. For the CDR3, the DNA is TGTGCCAGCAGCTTCTCAGATCTCACCGGGGAGCTGTTTTTT. This encodes CASSFSDLTGELFF.

The rearrangement joins TRBV19 to TRBJ1-2; 7 nucleotides line up with TRBD1. Trimming at V came to 4 bases and at J to 1 base, leaving 6 bases not matched to a gene. The V gene's germline CDR1 is LNHDA and CDR2 SQIVND (reference sequence). The CDR3 totals 15 residues. CDR3 in amino acids: CASSTPGTVNYGYTF. The CDR3 bases are TGTGCCAGTAGTACCCCCGGGACAGTTAACTATGGCTACACCTTC. The full variable domain, in which reference TRBV19 and TRBJ1-2 provide the parts outside the CDR3, is DGGITQSPKYLFRKEGQNVTLSCEQNLNHDAMYWYRQDPGQGLRLIYYSQIVNDFQKGDIAEGYSVSREKKESFPLTVTSAQKNPTAFYLCASSTPGTVNYGYTFGSGTRLTVV.

In its sample, this clone was seen once. This sequence joins TRBV6-6 and TRBJ1-4; the match to TRBD1 covers 10 bases. After removal of 2 bases from V and 5 bases from J, the junction contained 2 bases not matched to a gene. Germline assignment: CDR1 MNHNY and CDR2 SVGAGI (reference sequence). This CDR3 has 15 residues. This chain's CDR3 is CASSYPGQGNEKLFF. The CDR3 nucleotides read TGTGCCAGCAGTTACCCGGGACAGGGGAATGAAAAACTGTTTTTT.

The chain is built from TRBV5-4 and TRBJ2-7, with D perhaps matching TRBD1 (6 bases). The germline V gene has CDR1 SGHNT and CDR2 YYREEE (reference sequence). Trimming pared 6 bases from V and 0 bases from J, leaving 10 bases between. The CDR3 is 13 residues long. For the CDR3, the DNA is TGTGCCAGCAACTTCAGGGGCTCCTACGAGCAGTACTTC. Protein sequence: CASNFRGSYEQYF.

The rearrangement uses TRBV5-6 and TRBJ1-2; 10 positions agree with TRBD1. The J segment lost 2 bases and the V segment lost 2 bases, leaving 3 bases of the junction unmatched. Germline loops: CDR1 SGHDT, CDR2 YYEEEE. The CDR3 is 15 amino acids. The CDR3, as DNA: TGTGCCAGCAGCTTTGGGACAGGGGACAACTATGGCTACACCTTC. Translated, it gives CASSFGTGDNYGYTF. Filled out from reference TRBV5-6 and TRBJ1-2, the complete variable domain reads DAGVTQSPTHLIKTRGQQVTLRCSPKSGHDTVSWYQQALGQGPQFIFQYYEEEERQRGNFPDRFSGHQFPNYSSELNVNALLLGDSALYLCASSFGTGDNYGYTFGSGTRLTVV.

The chain is built from TRBV29-1 and TRBJ1-2; tentative D call: TRBD1 (6 bases). Germline lookup yields CDR1 SQVTM and CDR2 ANQGSEA. With 6 bases removed from V and 7 bases from J, the gap between germline ends came to 15 bases. CDR3 length: 12 residues. CDR3 amino acids: CSVDWGLVGYTF. The CDR3 DNA sequence: TGCAGCGTGGATTGGGGGCTGGTTGGCTACACCTTC.

The rearrangement uses TRBV5-6 and TRBJ1-5, with D hard to call. From germline, CDR1 is SGHDT and CDR2 YYEEEE. This CDR3 is 14 amino acids long. V was pared by 4 bases and J by 2 bases, with 10 bases between. CDR3 loop: CASSKTIGNQPQHF. The CDR3 DNA sequence: TGTGCCAGCAGCAAGACAATCGGCAATCAGCCCCAGCATTTT. Complete variable domain (other parts from reference TRBV5-6 and TRBJ1-5): DAGVTQSPTHLIKTRGQQVTLRCSPKSGHDTVSWYQQALGQGPQFIFQYYEEEERQRGNFPDRFSGHQFPNYSSELNVNALLLGDSALYLCASSKTIGNQPQHFGDGTRLSIL.

The V and J genes are TRBV18 and TRBJ1-5; D is uncertain. Trimming cost V 2 bases and J 3 bases, with 8 bases left between them. The CDR3 extends over 14 amino acids. Per the germline V gene, CDR1 is KGHSH and CDR2 is LQKENI. In nucleotides, the CDR3 is TGTGCCAGCTCACCAAACAGCCCCAATCAGCCCCAGCATTTT. Its protein is CASSPNSPNQPQHF.

V gene TRBV30 combines with J gene TRBJ2-7; TRBD1 might be the D (5 bases). Germline V gene sequence: CDR1 GTSNPN, CDR2 SVGIG (reference sequence). V lost 2 bases, J lost 0 bases, and 8 bases lay in between. CDR3 length: 13 amino acids. The CDR3 coding sequence is TGTGCCTGGAGTACAGGCAGCTCCTACGAGCAGTACTTC. It specifies CAWSTGSSYEQYF.

The chain joins TRBV6-6 to TRBJ2-7; D is unclear. Germline V CDR1 and CDR2: MNHNY, SVGAGI (reference sequence). V was pared by 6 bases and J by 7 bases, with 10 bases between. This CDR3 has 11 amino acids. The DNA of the CDR3 is TGTGCCAGCAGCAAACTCGGGGAGCAGTACTTC. It translates to CASSKLGEQYF.

V gene TRBV5-1 combines with J gene TRBJ1-1; D unresolved. This CDR3 spans 12 amino acids. The germline V gene encodes CDR1 SGHRS and CDR2 YFSETQ. Trimming took 4 bases from V and 7 from J, leaving 11 bases between them. In DNA form, the CDR3 reads TGCGCCAGCAGCCCAGACACGTTTGAAGCTTTCTTT. This translates into CASSPDTFEAFF.

The V and J genes are TRBV7-9 and TRBJ1-1, with a possible D match to TRBD1 (6 bases). Germline loops: CDR1 SEHNR, CDR2 FQNEAQ (reference sequence). The CDR3 sequence is 13 residues long. Between the trimmed V and J ends, which lost 4 bases and 6 bases, there was a span of 12 bases. CDR3 region: CASSSKGVSEAFF. In DNA, the CDR3 is TGTGCCAGCAGCTCAAAGGGGGTTTCTGAAGCTTTCTTT.

The rearrangement joins TRBV7-9 to TRBJ2-3; 8 nucleotides line up with TRBD2. CDR3 length: 15 residues. Germline CDR1 and CDR2: SEHNR and FQNEAQ (reference sequence). Trimming at V came to 5 bases and at J to 5 bases, leaving 9 bases not matched to a gene. Here the CDR3 DNA reads TGTGCCAGCAGCGGACGGGGGGGAGATGAAGATACGCAGTATTTT. Translating it yields CASSGRGGDEDTQYF.

The CDR3 region has the DNA TGTGCCAGTAGTATAAGCCCACAGGATGGCTACACCTTC. Protein sequence: CASSISPQDGYTF. This rearrangement joins TRBV19 to TRBJ1-2, with a weak D call TRBD1 (5 bases). CDR3 size: 13 residues. V was trimmed by 2 bases and J by 6 bases, leaving 10 bases between them. CDR1 is LNHDA and CDR2 is SQIVND in the germline V gene (reference sequence).

The CDR3: CASSFRDYGYTF. The CDR3 region has the DNA TGTGCCAGCAGCTTCAGGGACTATGGCTACACCTTC. V gene TRBV7-8 combines with J gene TRBJ1-2; D perhaps matches TRBD1 (5 bases). There are 12 residues in the CDR3. The V gene's germline CDR1 is SGHVS and CDR2 FQNEAQ. Trimming took 3 bases from V and 3 from J, leaving 5 bases between them.

V and J are TRBV4-2 and TRBJ2-2; TRBD1 agrees at 8 bases. This CDR3 is 15 amino acids long. Germline lookup yields CDR1 LGHNA and CDR2 YNFKEQ. With 4 bases clipped from V and 5 bases from J, the junction kept 6 bases outside the gene matches. The chain's CDR3 is CASSLAGGATGELFF. In DNA form, the CDR3 reads TGTGCCAGCAGCCTGGCAGGGGGCGCAACCGGGGAGCTGTTTTTT.

The chain combines TRBV30 with TRBJ2-2; D may be TRBD2 (6 bases). Deletions cut 5 bases from V and 1 base from J, with 11 bases between. The germline CDR1 and CDR2 sequences are GTSNPN and SVGIG (reference sequence). The CDR3 contains 14 residues. In DNA, the CDR3 is TGTGCCTGGGAGGGCGGGGAGAACACCGGGGAGCTGTTTTTT. Encoded protein: CAWEGGENTGELFF.

CDR3 protein: CASSPLKVQSEQYF. CDR3 sequence (DNA): TGTGCCAGCTCACCACTTAAAGTTCAGTCGGAGCAGTACTTC. The rearrangement links TRBV18 to TRBJ2-7; unclear D gene. V dropped 1 base and J dropped 7 bases, with 14 bases sitting between them. This CDR3 is 14 amino acids long. CDR1 is KGHSH, CDR2 LQKENI, per germline.